A selection of T cell receptor beta chains follows, all from one sample in a study of lymphopenia after photon versus proton radiotherapy. Produced via immunoSEQ multiplex PCR; TCRdb's table is partial and in-frame only. Of about 39,000 clones in the sample, 90% to 95% were seen once. The sample was peripheral blood, taken from a patient treated with photon-based radiotherapy. These receptors all come from a man in his 60s with cholangiocarcinoma. Both conserved end residues are part of each CDR3. The order of the fields is D gene, CDR3 length, V gene, clone size, J gene, CDR3 DNA, CDR3 protein. A D gene is named only where the DNA matches it firmly. Where a row states a size, it is once, few, many or the class of an expanded clone; other rows omit it.

>.|14|TRBV6-1|.|TRBJ2-7
TGTGCCAGCAGTGAGTGGTTGGCGTCCTACGAGCAGTACTTC
CASSEWLASYEQYF
>TRBD2|16|TRBV7-9|.|TRBJ2-1
TGTGCCAGCAGCTCCATCCTAGCGGGAGTAAACCATGAGCAGTTCTTC
CASSSILAGVNHEQFF
>.|13|TRBV27|once|TRBJ2-3
TGTGCCAGCAGTTTATCAGGGAAAGATACGCAGTATTTT
CASSLSGKDTQYF
>.|12|TRBV28|once|TRBJ2-7
TGTGCCAGCAGCCAAGTGGGTGAAGCCTTACACTTC
CASSQVGEALHF
>.|14|TRBV7-9|.|TRBJ2-3
TGTGCCAGCAGCGTCGATAGGGCTGCAGATACGCAGTATTTT
CASSVDRAADTQYF
>.|14|TRBV9|.|TRBJ2-2
TGTGCCAGCCCACGCCCCGGGGTAGCCGGGGAGCTGTTTTTT
CASPRPGVAGELFF
>.|12|TRBV5-1|.|TRBJ2-7
TGCGCCAGCAGCTCCGGGAGCTACGAGCAGTACTTC
CASSSGSYEQYF
>TRBD1|17|TRBV28|few|TRBJ2-6
TGTGCCAGCAGTTCTTCAAACAGGGGCGTGCGGGCCAACGTCCTGACTTTC
CASSSSNRGVRANVLTF
>TRBD1|17|TRBV15|.|TRBJ2-7
TGTGCCACCAGCATTGGAATGTCGGGACAGGGGGCCTACGAGCAGTACTTC
CATSIGMSGQGAYEQYF
>.|15|TRBV7-9|.|TRBJ2-3
TGTGCCAGCAGCCGGAATCGGGGTGAGACAGATACGCAGTATTTT
CASSRNRGETDTQYF
>TRBD2|17|TRBV2|.|TRBJ2-1
TGTGCCAGCAGGCCCTTTAGGACTAGCGGGAGCTACAATGAGCAGTTCTTC
CASRPFRTSGSYNEQFF
>.|16|TRBV9|.|TRBJ2-3
TGTGCCAGCAGCGTAGTCTGCGGGGTTAGCACAGATACGCAGTATTTT
CASSVVCGVSTDTQYF
>.|15|TRBV4-1|.|TRBJ1-1
TGCGCCAGCAGCCAAGAAGCGGTTGGGAACACTGAAGCTTTCTTT
CASSQEAVGNTEAFF
>TRBD1|15|TRBV5-4|.|TRBJ2-3
TGTGCCAGCAGCGAACCGGGACAGTTAACAGATACGCAGTATTTT
CASSEPGQLTDTQYF
>.|14|TRBV2|.|TRBJ1-1
TGTGCCAGCAGTGACCGGGAGTTGAACACTGAAGCTTTCTTT
CASSDRELNTEAFF
>TRBD1|15|TRBV7-9|once|TRBJ2-7
TGTGCCAGCAGCTTAGGGGACAGGGACTTGAAGGAGCAGTACTTC
CASSLGDRDLKEQYF
>TRBD1|17|TRBV4-2|.|TRBJ2-7
TGTGCCAGCAGCCAATCACCTCCGGGACAGGGGATGGGAGAGCAGTACTTC
CASSQSPPGQGMGEQYF